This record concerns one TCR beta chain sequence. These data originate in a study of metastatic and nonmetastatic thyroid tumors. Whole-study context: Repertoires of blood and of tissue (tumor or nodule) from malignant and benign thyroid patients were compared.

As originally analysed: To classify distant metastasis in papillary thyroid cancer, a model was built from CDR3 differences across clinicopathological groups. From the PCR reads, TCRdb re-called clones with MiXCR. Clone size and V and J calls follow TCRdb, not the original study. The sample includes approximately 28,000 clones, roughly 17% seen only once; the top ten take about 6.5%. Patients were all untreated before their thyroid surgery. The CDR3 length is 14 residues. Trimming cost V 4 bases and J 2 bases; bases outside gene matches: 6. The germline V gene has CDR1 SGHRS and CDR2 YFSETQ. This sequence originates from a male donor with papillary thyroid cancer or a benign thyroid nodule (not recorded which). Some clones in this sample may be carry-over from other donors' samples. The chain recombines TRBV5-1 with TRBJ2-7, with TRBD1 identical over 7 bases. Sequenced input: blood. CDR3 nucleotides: TGCGCCAGCAGCCTTCGACAGGGACCCTACGAGCAGTACTTC. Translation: CASSLRQGPYEQYF.